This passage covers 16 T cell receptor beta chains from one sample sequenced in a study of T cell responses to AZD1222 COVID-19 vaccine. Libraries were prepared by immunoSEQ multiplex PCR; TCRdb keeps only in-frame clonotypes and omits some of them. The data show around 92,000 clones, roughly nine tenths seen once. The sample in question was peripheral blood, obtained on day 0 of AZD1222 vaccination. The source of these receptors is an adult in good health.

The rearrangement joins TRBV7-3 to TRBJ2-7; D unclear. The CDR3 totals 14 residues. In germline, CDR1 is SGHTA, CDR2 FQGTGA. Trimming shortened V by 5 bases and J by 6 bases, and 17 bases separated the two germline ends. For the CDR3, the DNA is TGTGCCAGCAGCCCGGACCGGTCCCTAACCGAGCAGTACTTC. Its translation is CASSPDRSLTEQYF.

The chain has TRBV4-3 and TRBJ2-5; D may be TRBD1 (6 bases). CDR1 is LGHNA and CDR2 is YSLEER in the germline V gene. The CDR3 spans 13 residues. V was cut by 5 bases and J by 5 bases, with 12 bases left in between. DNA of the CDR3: TGCGCCAGCAGCACGGGCCAGGGGGAGACCCAGTACTTC. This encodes CASSTGQGETQYF.

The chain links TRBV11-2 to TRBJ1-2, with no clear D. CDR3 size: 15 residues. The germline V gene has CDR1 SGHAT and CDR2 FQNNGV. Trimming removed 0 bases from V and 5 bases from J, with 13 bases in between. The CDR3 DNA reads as TGTGCCAGCAGCTTAGATTTTGGCAGTGCTTATGGCTACACCTTC. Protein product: CASSLDFGSAYGYTF. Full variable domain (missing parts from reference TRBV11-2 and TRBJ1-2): EAGVAQSPRYKIIEKRQSVAFWCNPISGHATLYWYQQILGQGPKLLIQFQNNGVVDDSQLPKDRFSAERLKGVDSTLKIQPAKLEDSAVYLCASSLDFGSAYGYTFGSGTRLTVV.

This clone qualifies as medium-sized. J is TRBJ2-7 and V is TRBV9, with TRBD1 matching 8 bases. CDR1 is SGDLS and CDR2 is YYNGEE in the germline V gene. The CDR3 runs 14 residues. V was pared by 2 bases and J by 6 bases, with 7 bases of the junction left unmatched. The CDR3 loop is CASSVAYRGSEQYF. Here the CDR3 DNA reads TGTGCCAGCAGCGTGGCCTACAGGGGGAGCGAGCAGTACTTC.

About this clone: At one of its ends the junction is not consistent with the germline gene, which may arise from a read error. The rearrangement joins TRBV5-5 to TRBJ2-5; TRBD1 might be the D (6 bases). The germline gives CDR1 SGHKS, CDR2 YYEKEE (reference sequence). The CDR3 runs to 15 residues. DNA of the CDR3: TGTGCCAGCAGCCTAGGACAGCCCGGCCAAGGGACCCAGTACTTC. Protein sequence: CASSLGQPGQGTQYF.

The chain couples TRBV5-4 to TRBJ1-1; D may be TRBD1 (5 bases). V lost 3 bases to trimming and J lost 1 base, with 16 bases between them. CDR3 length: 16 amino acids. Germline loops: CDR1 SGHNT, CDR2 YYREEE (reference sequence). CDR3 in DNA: TGTGCCAGCAGCTCCACCCAAGGGGTGTGGAACACTGAAGCTTTCTTT. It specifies CASSSTQGVWNTEAFF.

Written as DNA, the CDR3 is TGTGCCAGCATCCGCCTGGGATCTTACGGCGGGGAGCTGTTTTTT. It is translated as CASIRLGSYGGELFF. The V call is TRBV27, the J call TRBJ2-2; D is undetermined. V was shortened by 7 bases and J by 7 bases, with 19 bases between the two germline ends. This CDR3 has 15 residues. Germline V lookup: CDR1 MNHEY, CDR2 SMNVEV (reference sequence).

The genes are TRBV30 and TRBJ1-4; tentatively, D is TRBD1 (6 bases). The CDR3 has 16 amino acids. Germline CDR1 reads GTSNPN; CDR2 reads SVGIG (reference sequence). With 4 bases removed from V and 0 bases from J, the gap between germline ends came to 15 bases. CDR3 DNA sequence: TGTGCCTGGACACCACAGGGCTCGGCAACTAATGAAAAACTGTTTTTT. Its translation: CAWTPQGSATNEKLFF.

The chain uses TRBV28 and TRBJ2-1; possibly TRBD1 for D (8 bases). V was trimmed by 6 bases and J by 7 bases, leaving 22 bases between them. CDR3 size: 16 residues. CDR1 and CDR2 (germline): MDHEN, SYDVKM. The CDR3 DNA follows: TGTGCCAGCAGGGTGGGGGGGACAGGCTCTAAGAATGAGCAGTTCTTC. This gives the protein CASRVGGTGSKNEQFF.

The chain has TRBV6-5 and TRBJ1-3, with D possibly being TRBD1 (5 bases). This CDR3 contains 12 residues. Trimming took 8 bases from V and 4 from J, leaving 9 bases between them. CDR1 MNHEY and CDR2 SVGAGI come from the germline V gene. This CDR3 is CASGGEGNTIYF. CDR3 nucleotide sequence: TGTGCCAGCGGGGGTGAGGGAAACACCATATATTTT.

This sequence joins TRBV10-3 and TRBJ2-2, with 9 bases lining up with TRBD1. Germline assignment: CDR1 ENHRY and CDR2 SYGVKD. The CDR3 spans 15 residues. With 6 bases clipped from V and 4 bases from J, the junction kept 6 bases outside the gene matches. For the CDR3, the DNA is TGTGCCATCAGCGTGGACAGGGGTGCCACCGGGGAGCTGTTTTTT. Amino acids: CAISVDRGATGELFF.

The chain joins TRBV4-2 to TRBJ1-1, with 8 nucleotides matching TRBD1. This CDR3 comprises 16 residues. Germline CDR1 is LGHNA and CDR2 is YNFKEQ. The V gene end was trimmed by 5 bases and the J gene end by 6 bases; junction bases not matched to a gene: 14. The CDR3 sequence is CASSYDPTGGMAEAFF. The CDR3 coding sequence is TGTGCCAGCAGCTACGACCCAACAGGGGGAATGGCTGAAGCTTTCTTT.

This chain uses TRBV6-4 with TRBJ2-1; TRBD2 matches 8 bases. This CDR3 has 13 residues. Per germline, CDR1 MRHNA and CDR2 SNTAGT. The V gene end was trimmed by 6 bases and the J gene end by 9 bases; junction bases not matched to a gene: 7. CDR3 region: CASSVAGTGEQFF. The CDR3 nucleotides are TGTGCCAGCAGCGTAGCGGGAACGGGTGAGCAGTTCTTC.

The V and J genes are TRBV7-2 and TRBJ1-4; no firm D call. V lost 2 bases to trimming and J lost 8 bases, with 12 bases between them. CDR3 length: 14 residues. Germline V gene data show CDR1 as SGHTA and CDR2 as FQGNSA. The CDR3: CASSLIGMGEKLFF. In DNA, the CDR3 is TGTGCCAGCAGCTTAATTGGTATGGGCGAAAAACTGTTTTTT.

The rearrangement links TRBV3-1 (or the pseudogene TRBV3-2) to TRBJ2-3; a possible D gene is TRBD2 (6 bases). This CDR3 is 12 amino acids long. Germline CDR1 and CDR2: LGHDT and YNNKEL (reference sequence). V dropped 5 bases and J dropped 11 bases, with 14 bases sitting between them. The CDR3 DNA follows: TGTGCCAGCAGCTTTAGGACTACTGGGCAGTATTTT. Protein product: CASSFRTTGQYF.

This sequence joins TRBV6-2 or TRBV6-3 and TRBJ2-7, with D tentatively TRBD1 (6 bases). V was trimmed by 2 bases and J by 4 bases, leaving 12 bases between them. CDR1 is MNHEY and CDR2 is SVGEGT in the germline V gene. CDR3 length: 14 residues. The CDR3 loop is CASSYEGGSYEQYF. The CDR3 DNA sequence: TGTGCCAGCAGTTACGAAGGGGGTAGTTACGAGCAGTACTTC.